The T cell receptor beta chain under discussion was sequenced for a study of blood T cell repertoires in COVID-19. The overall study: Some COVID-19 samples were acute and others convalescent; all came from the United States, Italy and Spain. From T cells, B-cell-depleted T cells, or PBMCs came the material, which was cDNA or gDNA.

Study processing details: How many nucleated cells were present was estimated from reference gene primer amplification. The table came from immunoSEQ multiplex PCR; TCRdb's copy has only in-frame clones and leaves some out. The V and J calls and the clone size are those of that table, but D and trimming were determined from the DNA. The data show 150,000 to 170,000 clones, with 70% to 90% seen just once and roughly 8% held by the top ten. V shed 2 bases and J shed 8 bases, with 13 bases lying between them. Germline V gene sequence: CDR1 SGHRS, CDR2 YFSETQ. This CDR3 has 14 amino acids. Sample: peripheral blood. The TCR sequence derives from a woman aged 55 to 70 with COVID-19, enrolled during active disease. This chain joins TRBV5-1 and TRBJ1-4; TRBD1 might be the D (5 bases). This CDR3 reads CASSLGAFDEKLFF. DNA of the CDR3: TGCGCCAGCAGCTTAGGGGCTTTTGACGAAAAACTGTTTTTT.